The 30 T cell receptor beta chains below come from one sample, sequenced in a study of blood T cell repertoires in COVID-19. Some clones are missing from TCRdb's copy, which holds only in-frame ones; the method was immunoSEQ multiplex PCR. Of roughly 180,000 clones in the sample, roughly 88% are singletons; the top ten hold around 6.7%. The sequencing sample was made of peripheral blood. The receptors originated from a woman between 35 and 50 years old with COVID-19, enrolled during active disease.

This clone was observed a single time. The chain has TRBV6-1 and TRBJ1-2, with D possibly matching TRBD1 (5 bases). The CDR3 has 15 amino acids. The V gene lost 3 bases and the J gene lost 8 bases, with 19 bases spanning the gap. Germline V gene lookup returns CDR1 MNHNS and CDR2 SASEGT. The CDR3 loop reads CASSDSSPLGQGYTF. CDR3 bases: TGTGCCAGCAGTGATTCGTCTCCCCTGGGGCAAGGCTACACCTTC.

This rearrangement joins TRBV3-1 (or the pseudogene TRBV3-2) to TRBJ2-2; 14 bases line up with TRBD2. V lost 0 bases, J lost 6 bases, and 3 bases stayed unmatched. Germline V lookup: CDR1 LGHDT, CDR2 YNNKEL (reference sequence). The length of the CDR3 is 17 residues. The CDR3 DNA reads TGTGCCAGCAGCCAAGATCGGGGACTAGCGGGGGCCGGGGAGCTGTTTTTT. Protein sequence: CASSQDRGLAGAGELFF.

The chain combines TRBV5-4 with TRBJ2-2, with 9 positions matching TRBD1. Germline trimming cut 7 bases from V and 5 bases from J; bases unmatched to any gene: 6. The CDR3 loop spans 14 amino acids. Germline assignment: CDR1 SGHNT and CDR2 YYREEE (reference sequence). In nucleotides, the CDR3 is TGTGCCAGCCGCAGACAGGGGGGAACCGGGGAGCTGTTTTTT. Its protein product is CASRRQGGTGELFF.

The V and J genes are TRBV28 and TRBJ1-3; D call uncertain. The CDR3 extends over 15 amino acids. The germline gives CDR1 MDHEN, CDR2 SYDVKM. V lost 5 bases, J lost 4 bases, and 15 bases lay in between. The CDR3 DNA reads as TGTGCCAGCAGTACGCCTACCCGGGGAGGAAACACCATATATTTT. It encodes CASSTPTRGGNTIYF. Full variable domain (rest looked up from reference TRBV28 and TRBJ1-3): DVKVTQSSRYLVKRTGEKVFLECVQDMDHENMFWYRQDPGLGLRLIYFSYDVKMKEKGDIPEGYSVSREKKERFSLILESASTNQTSMYLCASSTPTRGGNTIYFGEGSWLTVV.

The chain employs TRBV7-2 and TRBJ1-2; 8 bases align to TRBD1. This CDR3 has 13 amino acids. Per germline, CDR1 SGHTA and CDR2 FQGNSA. V gave up 5 bases and J gave up 7 bases; unmatched junction bases: 6. The CDR3, as DNA: TGTGCCAGCAGCCGACAGGGGTTCGGTGGCTACACCTTC. Its translation is CASSRQGFGGYTF.

The chain is built from TRBV7-9 and TRBJ1-1, with TRBD1 matching 10 bases. Per germline, CDR1 SEHNR and CDR2 FQNEAQ (reference sequence). Trimming took 5 bases from V and 4 from J; bases not matched to a gene: 10. CDR3 length: 16 amino acids. CDR3 residues: CASSRGTGDRSTEAFF. CDR3 DNA sequence: TGTGCCAGCAGCCGGGGGACAGGGGATAGGAGCACTGAAGCTTTCTTT.

This clone is a singleton in its sample. The chain joins TRBV2 to TRBJ2-7; D possibly corresponds to TRBD1 (6 bases). Deletions cut 6 bases from V and 0 bases from J, with 15 bases between. Germline CDR1 and CDR2: SNHLY and FYNNEI. The CDR3 contains 15 residues. The CDR3 is CASRISHRVSYEQYF. CDR3 coding DNA: TGTGCCAGCAGGATATCGCACAGGGTCTCCTACGAGCAGTACTTC.

The chain employs TRBV5-6 and TRBJ2-7, with D tentatively TRBD2 (6 bases). The CDR3 has 15 residues. Germline assignment: CDR1 SGHDT and CDR2 YYEEEE. V was pared by 5 bases and J by 4 bases, with 19 bases between. The CDR3 sequence is CASSSGTVPPYEQYF. In DNA, the CDR3 is TGTGCCAGCAGTTCCGGGACTGTACCGCCTTACGAGCAGTACTTC.

The chain couples TRBV11-3 to TRBJ2-7, with 8 bases fitting TRBD1. Germline V gene sequence: CDR1 SGHNT, CDR2 YENEEA. The V segment lost 5 bases and the J segment 3 bases; nucleotides outside the gene matches: 9. The CDR3 loop spans 15 amino acids. As DNA, the CDR3 is TGTGCCAGCAGCATCGACAGGGGATCTAACTACGAGCAGTACTTC. It yields the protein CASSIDRGSNYEQYF.

As DNA, the CDR3 is TGTGCCAGCAGTTTATTTGACGGGCGACAGGTAGTAGCCAAAAACATTCAGTACTTC. As protein: CASSLFDGRQVVAKNIQYF. The chain couples TRBV28 to TRBJ2-4, with a tentative D call TRBD1 (6 bases). V lost 1 base and J lost 0, with 19 bases in between. There are 19 residues in the CDR3. The germline V gene has CDR1 MDHEN and CDR2 SYDVKM.

The chain recombines TRBV6-1 with TRBJ2-7; TRBD1 matches 9 bases. CDR3 length equals 16 residues. The junction had 10 bases not matched to a gene; V was cut back by 4 bases and J by 3 bases. Germline CDR1 reads MNHNS; CDR2 reads SASEGT. DNA for the CDR3: TGTGCCAGCAGTGGGGGGATGGGACAGGGAGGCTACGAGCAGTACTTC. Encoded protein: CASSGGMGQGGYEQYF.

The sample holds a few counts of this clone. The V call is TRBV7-9, the J call TRBJ2-2, with 9 bases lining up with TRBD1. Germline assignment: CDR1 SEHNR and CDR2 FQNEAQ (reference sequence). CDR3 size: 16 residues. The trim removed 4 bases at V and 1 base at J, leaving 4 bases unmatched. In DNA form, the CDR3 reads TGTGCCAGCAGCTCCCCGACAGGGGGGAACACCGGGGAGCTGTTTTTT. This gives the protein CASSSPTGGNTGELFF.

V usage is TRBV28 and J usage is TRBJ2-7, with TRBD2 identical over 8 bases. The CDR3 spans 12 residues. Looked up from germline, CDR1 is MDHEN and CDR2 is SYDVKM. The ends lost 2 bases at V and 6 bases at J; junction bases unmatched: 0. This CDR3 is CASSLLAGEQYF. CDR3 bases: TGTGCCAGCAGTTTACTAGCGGGCGAGCAGTACTTC.

V and J are TRBV6-5 and TRBJ1-5; TRBD1 might be the D (6 bases). Germline values: CDR1 MNHEY, CDR2 SVGAGI. The CDR3 length is 12 residues. The ends were cut back, 6 bases at V and 7 bases at J, with 10 bases in the middle. CDR3 sequence reads: CASRQGQQPQHF. CDR3 nucleotide sequence: TGTGCCAGCAGACAGGGTCAACAGCCCCAGCATTTT.

The V and J genes are TRBV6-1 and TRBJ1-2; perhaps TRBD1 as D (5 bases). This CDR3 has 16 amino acids. Germline-derived CDR1 and CDR2 are MNHNS and SASEGT. The ends were cut back, 4 bases at V and 1 base at J, with 16 bases in the middle. CDR3 sequence: CASSGGLGNYNYGYTF. CDR3 sequence (DNA): TGTGCCAGCAGTGGGGGCCTAGGGAATTATAACTATGGCTACACCTTC.

This sequence joins TRBV2 and TRBJ1-2; D remains ambiguous. The CDR3 is 13 residues long. Germline V gene data show CDR1 as SNHLY and CDR2 as FYNNEI. With 4 bases removed from V and 3 bases from J, the gap between germline ends came to 9 bases. CDR3 sequence: CASSGRPDYGYTF. The CDR3, as DNA: TGTGCCAGCAGTGGCAGGCCAGACTATGGCTACACCTTC. Full variable domain (outside the CDR3, taken from reference TRBV2 and TRBJ1-2): EPEVTQTPSHQVTQMGQEVILRCVPISNHLYFYWYRQILGQKVEFLVSFYNNEISEKSEIFDDQFSVERPDGSNFTLKIRSTKLEDSAMYFCASSGRPDYGYTFGSGTRLTVV.

In this sample, this clone turned up once. V is TRBV7-2 and J is TRBJ2-2; D is perhaps TRBD1 (6 bases). Germline CDR1 and CDR2: SGHTA and FQGNSA. The CDR3 totals 15 residues. Trimming left V 3 bases short and J 6 bases short, with 14 bases between. The CDR3 loop is CASSFQGGMAGELFF. The DNA of the CDR3 is TGTGCCAGCAGCTTCCAAGGGGGTATGGCCGGGGAGCTGTTTTTT.

V and J are TRBV5-6 and TRBJ1-6; D gene unclear. V was cut by 6 bases and J by 0 bases, with 13 bases left in between. The CDR3 totals 16 residues. Germline V gene lookup returns CDR1 SGHDT and CDR2 YYEEEE. CDR3 sequence (DNA): TGTGCCAGCACCAAGCCGGGGAGCTCCTATAATTCACCCCTCCACTTT. The encoded protein is CASTKPGSSYNSPLHF. Full variable domain (outside the CDR3, taken from reference TRBV5-6 and TRBJ1-6): DAGVTQSPTHLIKTRGQQVTLRCSPKSGHDTVSWYQQALGQGPQFIFQYYEEEERQRGNFPDRFSGHQFPNYSSELNVNALLLGDSALYLCASTKPGSSYNSPLHFGNGTRLTVT.

V gene TRBV5-1 combines with J gene TRBJ1-1; 9 bases are a match to TRBD1. V shed 3 bases, J shed 4 bases, and the junction held 4 bases outside the gene matches. The CDR3 length is 14 residues. Germline lookup yields CDR1 SGHRS and CDR2 YFSETQ. Here the CDR3 reads CASSWGTGSTEAFF. In DNA form, the CDR3 reads TGCGCCAGCAGCTGGGGGACAGGGAGCACTGAAGCTTTCTTT.

The chain recombines TRBV18 with TRBJ1-2, with D maybe TRBD1 (6 bases). V was pared by 6 bases and J by 0 bases, with 11 bases between. The CDR3 loop spans 14 amino acids. From germline, CDR1 is KGHSH and CDR2 LQKENI. The CDR3 spells CASSRGDTNYGYTF. The CDR3 nucleotides read TGTGCCAGCTCTCGGGGGGACACTAACTATGGCTACACCTTC. The full variable domain, in which reference TRBV18 and TRBJ1-2 provide the parts outside the CDR3, is NAGVMQNPRHLVRRRGQEARLRCSPMKGHSHVYWYRQLPEEGLKFMVYLQKENIIDESGMPKERFSAEFPKEGPSILRIQQVVRGDSAAYFCASSRGDTNYGYTFGSGTRLTVV.

This chain uses TRBV5-1 with TRBJ2-7; 9 bases align to TRBD1. CDR1 SGHRS and CDR2 YFSETQ come from the germline V gene. The CDR3 has 17 residues. Trimming removed 2 bases from V and 4 bases from J; junction bases left unmatched: 13. DNA for the CDR3: TGCGCCAGCAGCTTCATAACAGCCGGGACAGGGATTTACGAGCAGTACTTC. Its protein is CASSFITAGTGIYEQYF.

This rearrangement joins TRBV5-4 to TRBJ2-7; D not resolved. V was trimmed by 0 bases and J by 7 bases, leaving 8 bases between them. CDR1 SGHNT and CDR2 YYREEE come from the germline V gene (reference sequence). This CDR3 has 12 residues. The CDR3 coding sequence is TGTGCCAGCAGCTTGGACTACCAAGAGCAGTACTTC. Its protein product is CASSLDYQEQYF.

This clone showed up just once. The chain links TRBV28 to TRBJ1-6; unclear D gene. Trimming took off 5 bases at V and 9 bases at J, with 14 bases between the two ends. CDR3 length: 14 amino acids. From germline, CDR1 is MDHEN and CDR2 SYDVKM. The CDR3 sequence is CASSLKAVGSPLHF. Written as DNA, the CDR3 is TGTGCCAGCAGTCTAAAGGCGGTTGGTTCACCCCTCCACTTT.

CDR3 region: CASSLDTGGPNTGELFF. The CDR3 DNA is TGTGCCAGCTCACTCGATACAGGGGGCCCAAACACCGGGGAGCTGTTTTTT. This rearrangement joins TRBV18 to TRBJ2-2, with 9 bases aligning to TRBD1. Germline trimming cut 4 bases from V and 2 bases from J; bases unmatched to any gene: 8. The CDR3 is 17 residues long. Per the germline V gene, CDR1 is KGHSH and CDR2 is LQKENI. Using reference TRBV18 and TRBJ2-2 for the parts outside the CDR3, the full variable domain is NAGVMQNPRHLVRRRGQEARLRCSPMKGHSHVYWYRQLPEEGLKFMVYLQKENIIDESGMPKERFSAEFPKEGPSILRIQQVVRGDSAAYFCASSLDTGGPNTGELFFGEGSRLTVL.

This sequence joins TRBV5-6 and TRBJ1-5; tentative D call: TRBD1 (5 bases). CDR1 and CDR2 (germline): SGHDT, YYEEEE. The CDR3 totals 15 residues. Trimming removed 0 bases from V and 5 bases from J, with 12 bases in between. In DNA form, the CDR3 reads TGTGCCAGCAGCTTGGGAGGCTGGGGCGATCAGCCCCAGCATTTT. Encoded protein: CASSLGGWGDQPQHF.

The V call is TRBV6-4, the J call TRBJ2-2; D might be TRBD1 (6 bases). The CDR3 runs 15 residues. Between the trimmed V and J ends, which lost 3 bases and 1 base, there was a span of 9 bases. Germline loops: CDR1 MRHNA, CDR2 SNTAGT. This CDR3 reads CASSEGHRNTGELFF. Here the CDR3 DNA reads TGTGCCAGCAGTGAGGGACATAGGAACACCGGGGAGCTGTTTTTT.

This chain uses TRBV28 with TRBJ1-2; D gene ambiguous. Germline V gives CDR1 MDHEN, CDR2 SYDVKM. This CDR3 spans 14 amino acids. The germline V and J ends were trimmed by 2 bases and 4 bases, with 11 bases remaining between them. DNA of the CDR3: TGTGCCAGCAGTTTAGGCGGAAGTGGCTATGGCTACACCTTC. It translates to CASSLGGSGYGYTF.

The V gene is TRBV14, the J gene TRBJ1-3, with D hard to call. CDR1 and CDR2 from the germline V gene are SGHDN and FVKESK. CDR3 length: 15 amino acids. Trimming pared 4 bases from V and 8 bases from J, leaving 18 bases between. The CDR3: CASSPRLSPGDTIYF. CDR3 sequence (DNA): TGTGCCAGCAGCCCCCGCCTGTCCCCGGGAGACACCATATATTTT.

J is TRBJ1-5 and V is TRBV5-8, with D perhaps TRBD1 (6 bases). CDR1 is SGHTS and CDR2 is YDEGEE in the germline V gene. The CDR3 totals 16 residues. V was pared by 3 bases and J by 7 bases, with 20 bases between. This chain's CDR3 is CASSSPYRQAEQPQHF. The DNA for the CDR3 is TGTGCCAGCAGCTCCCCTTATCGACAGGCAGAACAGCCCCAGCATTTT.

This chain connects TRBV18 to TRBJ1-5; 8 bases agree with TRBD1. CDR1 and CDR2 (germline): KGHSH, LQKENI. The CDR3 runs to 15 residues. After removal of 3 bases from V and 3 bases from J, the junction contained 4 bases not matched to a gene. As DNA, the CDR3 is TGTGCCAGCTCACCCGGGACAGGCCACAATCAGCCCCAGCATTTT. Its translation: CASSPGTGHNQPQHF.